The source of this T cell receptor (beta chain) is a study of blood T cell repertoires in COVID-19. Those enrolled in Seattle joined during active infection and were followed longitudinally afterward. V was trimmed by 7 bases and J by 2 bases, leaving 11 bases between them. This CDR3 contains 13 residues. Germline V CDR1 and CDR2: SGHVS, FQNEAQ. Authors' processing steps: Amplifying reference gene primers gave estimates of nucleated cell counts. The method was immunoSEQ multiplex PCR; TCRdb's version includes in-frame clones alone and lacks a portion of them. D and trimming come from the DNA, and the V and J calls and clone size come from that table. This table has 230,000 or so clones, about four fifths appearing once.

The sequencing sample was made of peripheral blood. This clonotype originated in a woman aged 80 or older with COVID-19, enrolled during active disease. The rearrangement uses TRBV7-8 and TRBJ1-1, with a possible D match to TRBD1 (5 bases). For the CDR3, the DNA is TGTGCCAGCATTAAGGGGATAAACACTGAAGCTTTCTTT. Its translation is CASIKGINTEAFF.